This entry lists 6 T cell receptor beta chains sequenced from one sample in a study of PD-1 blockade in classical Hodgkin lymphoma. Data came from immunoSEQ multiplex PCR; TCRdb stores just in-frame clones and leaves some out. The profile shows about 27,000 clones, around 80% of them singletons. Every patient experienced relapse after autologous stem cell transplantation, and brentuximab vedotin exposure varied. Magnetic depletion of unwanted cells isolated CD4+ T cells from thawed PBMCs. The material sequenced was CD4+ T cells from blood, taken at baseline. The source of these receptors is a human donor with classical Hodgkin lymphoma.

This chain uses TRBV30 with TRBJ1-3; a possible D gene is TRBD1 (5 bases). The CDR3 totals 14 residues. The germline V gene has CDR1 GTSNPN and CDR2 SVGIG (reference sequence). Trimming pared 5 bases from V and 4 bases from J, leaving 15 bases between. The CDR3 is CAWARQSQGNTIYF. CDR3 bases: TGTGCCTGGGCGAGACAGAGCCAGGGAAACACCATATATTTT.

This chain uses TRBV4-3 with TRBJ2-7; TRBD1 agrees at 7 bases. The CDR3 length is 15 residues. Germline V gives CDR1 LGHNA, CDR2 YSLEER. Trimming at V came to 3 bases and at J to 0 bases, leaving 5 bases not matched to a gene. In DNA, the CDR3 is TGCGCCAGCAGCCACGGGACAGCCGACTCCTACGAGCAGTACTTC. This sequence encodes CASSHGTADSYEQYF.

The chain carries TRBV30 and TRBJ2-2; TRBD1 agrees at 9 bases. The germline CDR1 and CDR2 sequences are GTSNPN and SVGIG (reference sequence). The CDR3 runs to 14 residues. V shed 3 bases, J shed 7 bases, and the junction held 6 bases outside the gene matches. The CDR3 DNA follows: TGTGCCTGGAGCAGGGACAGGGCGATCGGGGAGCTGTTTTTT. This encodes CAWSRDRAIGELFF. Variable domain in full (rest from reference TRBV30 and TRBJ2-2): SQTIHQWPATLVQPVGSPLSLECTVEGTSNPNLYWYRQAAGRGLQLLFYSVGIGQISSEVPQNLSASRPQDRQFILSSKKLLLSDSGFYLCAWSRDRAIGELFFGEGSRLTVL.

The genes are TRBV19 and TRBJ2-7, with D maybe TRBD1 (5 bases). This CDR3 contains 15 residues. Germline lookup yields CDR1 LNHDA and CDR2 SQIVND (reference sequence). Trimming cost V 2 bases and J 2 bases, with 13 bases left between them. The CDR3 sequence: CASSIRQNFPYEQYF. For the CDR3, the DNA is TGTGCCAGTAGTATAAGACAGAATTTCCCCTACGAGCAGTACTTC.

This clone was seen a single time. V and J are TRBV7-9 and TRBJ1-2; a possible D gene is TRBD1 (6 bases). From germline, CDR1 is SEHNR and CDR2 FQNEAQ (reference sequence). The CDR3 runs to 13 residues. Deletions cut 9 bases from V and 0 bases from J, with 11 bases between. The CDR3 here is CASGGRANYGYTF. The CDR3 DNA is TGTGCCAGTGGGGGGCGAGCTAACTATGGCTACACCTTC. The full variable domain, with the rest looked up from reference TRBV7-9 and TRBJ1-2, is DTGVSQNPRHKITKRGQNVTFRCDPISEHNRLYWYRQTLGQGPEFLTYFQNEAQLEKSRLLSDRFSAERPKGSFSTLEIQRTEQGDSAMYLCASGGRANYGYTFGSGTRLTVV.

This clone has a handful of counts. The V call is TRBV7-2, the J call TRBJ2-2; TRBD2 matches at 10 bases. The V and J ends lost 2 bases and 7 bases, in that order; junction bases with no gene match: 7. The CDR3 is 16 amino acids. CDR1 SGHTA and CDR2 FQGNSA come from the germline V gene. The CDR3 DNA reads as TGTGCCAGCAGCTTATCCAGCGGGGGGGTTCGCGGGGAGCTGTTTTTT. It yields the protein CASSLSSGGVRGELFF.